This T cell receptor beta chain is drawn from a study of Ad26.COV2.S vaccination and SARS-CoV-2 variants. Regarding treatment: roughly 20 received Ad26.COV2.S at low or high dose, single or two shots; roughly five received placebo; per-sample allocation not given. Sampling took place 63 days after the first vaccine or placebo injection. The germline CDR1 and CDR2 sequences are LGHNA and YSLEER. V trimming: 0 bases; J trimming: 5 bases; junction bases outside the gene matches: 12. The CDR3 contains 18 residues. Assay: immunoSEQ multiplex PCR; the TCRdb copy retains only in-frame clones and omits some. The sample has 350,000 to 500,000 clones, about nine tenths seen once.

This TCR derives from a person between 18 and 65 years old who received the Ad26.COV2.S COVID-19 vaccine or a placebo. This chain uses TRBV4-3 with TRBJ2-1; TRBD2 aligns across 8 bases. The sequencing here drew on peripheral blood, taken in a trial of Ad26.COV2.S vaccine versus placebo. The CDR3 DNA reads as TGCGCCAGCAGCCAAGATCTTATAAGCGGGAGTACCCACAATGAGCAGTTCTTC. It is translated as CASSQDLISGSTHNEQFF.